The 9 T cell receptor beta chains listed next were all sequenced from one sample in a study of T cells in women clearing cervical HPV infection. The data were produced by immunoSEQ multiplex PCR, yet TCRdb's version contains in-frame clones alone and is incomplete. The sample data list roughly 22,000 clones. The sequenced material came from blood buffy coat. All receptors derive from a woman between 18 and 75 years old with a cervical HPV16 infection that either progressed to CIN3+ or cleared (not recorded which).

With respect to this clone: Read data end 3 residues before the CDR3 end; the end is taken from the germline J gene. The chain is built from TRBV28 and TRBJ1-4; the D gene is possibly TRBD1 (6 bases). CDR1 is MDHEN, CDR2 SYDVKM, per germline. The CDR3 is 16 amino acids. Trimming removed 6 bases at V and 5 bases at J, with 19 bases between. Here the CDR3 reads CASRSRVTGRNEKLFF. The CDR3 bases that were read are TGTGCCAGCAGATCCCGAGTGACAGGCCGAAATGAAAAA.

The CDR3 protein is CASIKASGTYEQYF. CDR3 DNA (partial): TGTGCCAGCATAAAGGCTAGCGGAACCTACGAG. The chain is built from TRBV6-2 or TRBV6-3 and TRBJ2-7, with 7 bases lining up with TRBD2. The read halts 3 residues ahead of the CDR3 end, with the missing end drawn from the germline J gene. This CDR3 is 14 amino acids long. CDR1 and CDR2 from the germline V gene are MNHEY and SVGEGT. Losses at the gene ends were 7 bases for V and 2 bases for J; bases not matched to a gene: 8.

On this clone: Read data end 3 residues before the CDR3 end; the end is taken from the germline J gene. This rearrangement joins TRBV7-2 to TRBJ2-5; 8 bases fit TRBD1. The germline V gene encodes CDR1 SGHTA and CDR2 FQGNSA. J was trimmed by 1 base and V by 5 bases; bases with no gene match: 6. CDR3 length: 15 residues. The CDR3 is CASSTRGQSQETQYF. The part of the CDR3 DNA that was read is TGTGCCAGCAGCACCAGGGGGCAGTCCCAAGAGACC.

Remarks on this clone: The observed sequence ends 3 residues before the CDR3 terminus, with the missing tail filled in from the germline J gene. The chain couples TRBV10-2 to TRBJ1-2, with TRBD1 identical over 8 bases. V lost 4 bases to trimming and J lost 0 bases; unmatched junction nucleotides: 4. The CDR3 is made up of 15 amino acids. From germline, CDR1 is WSHSY and CDR2 SAAADI. The CDR3 reads CASSVRGRANYGYTF. CDR3 DNA, as far as it was read: TGCGCCAGCAGTGTCAGGGGGCGAGCTAACTATGGC.

To note about this clone: The read falls 3 residues short of the CDR3 end, and the missing part is taken from the germline J gene. The rearrangement links TRBV20-1 to TRBJ2-7, with 7 bases aligning to TRBD1. The trim removed 2 bases at V and 1 base at J, leaving 8 bases unmatched. Germline V gene lookup returns CDR1 DFQATT and CDR2 SNEGSKA (reference sequence). The CDR3 runs 15 residues. The chain's CDR3 is CSARQQGPFSYEQYF. The sequenced CDR3 bases are TGCAGTGCTAGACAACAGGGGCCGTTTTCCTACGAG.

This clone is classed as medium-sized by frequency. The read comes to an end 3 residues before the CDR3 does, leaving the germline J gene to fill in the end. The chain is built from TRBV14 and TRBJ2-1, with TRBD2 matching over 7 bases. Looked up from germline, CDR1 is SGHDN and CDR2 is FVKESK. The V segment lost 2 bases and the J segment 8 bases; nucleotides outside the gene matches: 6. The CDR3 covers 14 residues. Incomplete CDR3 DNA: TGTGCCAGCAGCCAACTCGTGGGAGGGGATGAG. Amino acid sequence: CASSQLVGGDE. The whole CDR3 region reads CASSQLVGGDEQFF.

A remark on this clone: The missing CDR3 end, 3 residues past where the read stops, is filled in from the germline J gene. The chain is built from TRBV30 and TRBJ2-7, with 10 bases fitting TRBD1. This CDR3 contains 14 residues. With V trimmed by 3 bases and J by 4 bases, 6 bases remained unmatched. Germline V gives CDR1 GTSNPN, CDR2 SVGIG (reference sequence). The CDR3 sequence is CAWRAQGQGYEQYF. The part of the CDR3 DNA that was read is TGTGCCTGGAGAGCCCAGGGACAGGGGTACGAG.

About this clone: The CDR3 end lies 3 residues beyond the end of the read and is filled in from the germline J gene. The chain links TRBV20-1 to TRBJ1-4, with 9 bases identical to TRBD1. Trimming took 6 bases from V and 6 from J; bases not matched to a gene: 17. The CDR3 is 17 residues long. Germline CDR1 reads DFQATT; CDR2 reads SNEGSKA (reference sequence). Incomplete CDR3 DNA: TGCAGTGCCCGACGGGACAGGGTGCACCTTGGAGATGAAAAA. Protein: CSARRDRVHLGDEK. The whole CDR3 protein reads CSARRDRVHLGDEKLFF.

On this clone itself: The CDR3 end is not reached by the read, which stops 3 residues before it; the germline J gene fills it in. V gene TRBV7-2 combines with J gene TRBJ2-1, with D possibly matching TRBD2 (5 bases). This CDR3 has 15 residues. CDR1 and CDR2 (germline): SGHTA, FQGNSA. Trimming took off 4 bases at V and 0 bases at J, with 10 bases between the two ends. CDR3 loop: CASSYTGSSYNEQFF. The CDR3 bases that were read are TGTGCCAGCAGCTACACGGGGAGCTCCTACAATGAG.